A single sample gave rise to the 13 T cell receptor beta chains below, sequenced in a study of blood T cell repertoires in COVID-19. Method: immunoSEQ multiplex PCR; TCRdb's copy keeps in-frame clones and lacks some. The repertoire holds 130,000 to 150,000 clones, with around nine tenths as singletons. The sample was peripheral blood. The receptor source for this set is a woman aged 40 to 55 with acute or convalescent COVID-19.

The chain recombines TRBV27 with TRBJ2-2; 8 bases are shared with TRBD2. The CDR3 loop spans 16 amino acids. Germline CDR1 reads MNHEY; CDR2 reads SMNVEV (reference sequence). V trimming: 5 bases; J trimming: 5 bases; junction bases outside the gene matches: 10. The CDR3 nucleotides read TGTGCCAGCAGTCCCTACACGGGACTAGAAACCGGGGAGCTGTTTTTT. It translates to CASSPYTGLETGELFF.

The chain has TRBV7-9 and TRBJ2-3; 7 nucleotides align to TRBD1. J lost 2 bases, V lost 0 bases, and 5 bases had no gene match. The CDR3 is 16 residues long. The V gene's germline CDR1 is SEHNR and CDR2 FQNEAQ (reference sequence). The CDR3 region is CASSLAPGTDTDTQYF. CDR3 coding DNA: TGTGCCAGCAGCTTAGCTCCCGGGACAGACACAGATACGCAGTATTTT.

The V and J genes are TRBV7-3 and TRBJ2-5; 10 nucleotides agree with TRBD1. The CDR3 consists of 16 residues. V was pared by 2 bases and J by 5 bases, with 8 bases of the junction left unmatched. Germline V gene sequence: CDR1 SGHTA, CDR2 FQGTGA. In nucleotides, the CDR3 is TGTGCCAGCAGCTTATTGCCCCCGGGACAGGGGGAGACCCAGTACTTC. Its protein is CASSLLPPGQGETQYF.

The rearrangement uses TRBV12-3 or TRBV12-4 and TRBJ1-2; D might be TRBD1 (5 bases). CDR3 length: 13 residues. V lost 6 bases, J lost 5 bases, and 13 bases lay in between. The DNA for the CDR3 is TGTGCCAGCAGCGAGTCCGGGGGATATGGCTACACCTTC. Residues: CASSESGGYGYTF.

The genes are TRBV6-5 and TRBJ1-1, with TRBD1 as a possible D gene (6 bases). Deletions cut 2 bases from V and 1 base from J, with 8 bases between. This CDR3 is built from 14 residues. The germline V gene encodes CDR1 MNHEY and CDR2 SVGAGI. The CDR3 is CASSYRGQNTEAFF. In nucleotides, the CDR3 is TGTGCCAGCAGTTACAGGGGACAGAACACTGAAGCTTTCTTT.

This clone came up a few times. The rearrangement links TRBV5-4 to TRBJ1-2, with D perhaps TRBD1 (5 bases). The CDR3 is 14 residues long. The V end lost 0 bases, the J end lost 8 bases, and 14 bases lay between the germline ends. Per germline, CDR1 SGHNT and CDR2 YYREEE (reference sequence). The DNA of the CDR3 is TGTGCCAGCAGCTTGGGGGGCGGGACGTCCGGCTACACCTTC. Protein: CASSLGGGTSGYTF.

This clone was seen a single time. The genes are TRBV15 and TRBJ2-1; TRBD1 matches 7 bases. This CDR3 is built from 14 residues. J lost 7 bases, V lost 4 bases, and 7 bases had no gene match. Germline-derived CDR1 and CDR2 are LNHNV and YYDKDF (reference sequence). The CDR3 loop reads CATSTGTDPNEQFF. In DNA, the CDR3 is TGTGCCACCAGCACCGGGACAGATCCAAATGAGCAGTTCTTC.

This clone has a handful of counts. The chain has TRBV6-1 and TRBJ1-5; the match to TRBD1 covers 9 bases. Germline CDR1 and CDR2: MNHNS and SASEGT. J gave up 5 bases and V 3 bases, and 11 bases lay outside the gene matches. The CDR3 is 17 residues long. Here the CDR3 reads CASSDFGTGTLDQPQHF. In DNA, the CDR3 is TGTGCCAGCAGTGATTTCGGGACAGGGACGTTGGATCAGCCCCAGCATTTT.

The chain is built from TRBV13 and TRBJ1-4; the D gene is possibly TRBD1 (6 bases). CDR1 and CDR2 (germline): PRHDT, FYEKMQ (reference sequence). This CDR3 has 16 amino acids. V was pared by 5 bases and J by 8 bases, with 21 bases between. For the CDR3, the DNA is TGTGCCAGCAGCCAACTTAGGGGGGGCCTGGGAGAAAAACTGTTTTTT. Translated, it gives CASSQLRGGLGEKLFF.

CDR3 sequence (DNA): TGTGCCAGCAGCCAAGCCGGGAGAGGAGGAGAGACCCAGTACTTC. This encodes CASSQAGRGGETQYF. This chain uses TRBV3-1 (or the pseudogene TRBV3-2) with TRBJ2-5, with D possibly TRBD2 on 6 matching bases. V lost 1 base and J lost 4, with 13 bases in between. This CDR3 has 15 residues. Germline-derived CDR1 and CDR2 are LGHDT and YNNKEL (reference sequence).

The V call is TRBV7-8, the J call TRBJ1-1; 7 bases fit TRBD1. V dropped 2 bases and J dropped 8; count of bases not matched to a gene: 8. Germline V CDR1 and CDR2: SGHVS, FQNEAQ. This CDR3 has 14 amino acids. The CDR3 spells CASSLPTGNAEAFF. Written as DNA, the CDR3 is TGTGCCAGCAGCTTACCGACAGGGAACGCCGAAGCTTTCTTT.

This chain links TRBV18 with TRBJ2-3; 11 nucleotides match TRBD2. The CDR3 covers 17 residues. Germline CDR1 KGHSH, CDR2 LQKENI. Trimming at V came to 5 bases and at J to 4 bases, leaving 11 bases not matched to a gene. CDR3: CASSGGLLAGVSDTQYF. The CDR3, as DNA: TGTGCCAGCTCAGGAGGACTACTAGCGGGAGTATCAGATACGCAGTATTTT.

The chain combines TRBV24-1 with TRBJ1-6, with a weak D call TRBD1 (6 bases). V lost 4 bases and J 8 bases, leaving 17 bases between the germline ends. Germline-derived CDR1 and CDR2 are KGHDR and SFDVKD. This CDR3 is 16 amino acids long. CDR3 DNA: TGTGCCACCAGTGACCATACAGGGTTGGGGTATTCACCCCTCCACTTT. Its protein product is CATSDHTGLGYSPLHF.